The next 32 T cell receptor beta chains were all read from a single sample in a study of tissue T cells after allogeneic stem cell transplantation. TCRdb's copy holds only in-frame clones and misses some; the assay was immunoSEQ multiplex PCR. Of several thousand clones listed, 50% were seen once; the top ten hold 3.8%. Time point of the sample: mouse harvest day 7 after allogeneic transplant. Tail vein injection delivered 10^7 T-cell-depleted bone marrow cells and 10^6 splenic CD5+ T cells. Sequenced sample: gut tissue. Receptor source: a female BALB/c mouse given C57BL/6 T cells with graft-versus-host disease after an allogeneic hematopoietic cell transplant.

The sample holds a few counts of this clone. The gene names here belong to mouse. The read is 1 residue too short to cover the CDR3 end, so that end is filled in from the germline J gene. This chain uses TRBV1 with TRBJ2-5; TRBD2 agrees at 7 bases. Trimming took 1 base from V and 0 from J; bases not matched to a gene: 7. The CDR3 totals 17 residues. Germline assignment: CDR1 NSQYPW and CDR2 LRSPGD (reference sequence). CDR3 sequence: CTCSAAQLGFNQDTQYF. The CDR3 bases that were read are TGCACCTGCAGTGCAGCTCAACTGGGGTTTAACCAAGACACCCAGTAC.

Comments on this clone: The gene names given are mouse names. The read gets to within 1 residue of the CDR3 end, and the germline J gene fills in the rest. The chain combines TRBV22 with TRBJ2-5; the table calls TRBD2, which could not be checked here. TRBV22 is termed a pseudogene. This CDR3 region has 14 residues. The CDR3 protein is CASSFLGGCDTQYF. The CDR3 DNA, read in part, is TGTGCCAGCAGTTTTCTGGGGGGTTGCGACACCCAGTAC.

Remarks on this clone: Mouse names are used for the genes. The CDR3 extends 1 residue past the end of the read, so its final part is completed from the germline J gene. The genes are TRBV26 and TRBJ2-4; TRBD1 might be the D (6 bases). In germline, CDR1 is KGHPV, CDR2 FQNQEV (reference sequence). CDR3 length: 15 residues. Trimming cost V 4 bases and J 0 bases, with 11 bases left between them. The sequenced CDR3 bases are TGTGCCAGCAGTCCGACCGGGACAAGTCAAAACACCTTGTAC. Protein: CASSPTGTSQNTLY. Given in full, the CDR3 is CASSPTGTSQNTLYF.

This clone was seen a handful of times. The gene names here belong to mouse. The read terminates 1 residue ahead of where the CDR3 ends, so the germline J gene completes it. The V call is TRBV23, the J call TRBJ2-3; TRBD2, the D gene given by the table, was not confirmed from the DNA. This CDR3 region has 14 residues. CDR1 and CDR2 (germline): KGHTA, FQNQQP. Here the CDR3 reads CSSSRWTSAETLYF. The sequenced CDR3 bases are TGCTCCAGCAGTCGCTGGACTAGTGCAGAAACGCTGTAT.

About this clone: Gene names are mouse gene names. The observed sequence ends 1 residue before the CDR3 terminus, with the missing tail filled in from the germline J gene. This chain uses TRBV3 with TRBJ2-5; TRBD1 matches at 10 bases. CDR3 length: 15 amino acids. Germline V gene data show CDR1 as SNHLY and CDR2 as FYNGKV (reference sequence). The J segment lost 5 bases and the V segment lost 1 base, leaving 3 bases of the junction unmatched. The sequenced CDR3 bases are TGTGCCAGCAGCTTAGGAGGGGACAGGGGAGACACCCAGTAC. It specifies CASSLGGDRGDTQY. The complete CDR3 reads CASSLGGDRGDTQYF.

As for this clone: Genes here carry mouse names. The read finishes 1 residue shy of the CDR3 end, and the germline J gene is used to complete it. The rearrangement uses TRBV19 and TRBJ2-5; 10 nucleotides align to TRBD2. Per the germline V gene, CDR1 is FNHDT and CDR2 is SITEND (reference sequence). The length of the CDR3 is 15 residues. Germline trimming cut 4 bases from V and 3 bases from J; bases unmatched to any gene: 5. Incomplete CDR3 DNA: TGTGCCAGCAGTCCGGGACTGGGGAAACAAGACACCCAGTAC. Amino acids: CASSPGLGKQDTQY. The entire CDR3 sequence reads CASSPGLGKQDTQYF.

About this clone: The gene symbols are mouse symbols. Coverage ceases 1 residue before the CDR3 finishes, and the germline J gene fills in the end. The gene calls are TRBV26 and TRBJ2-4, with D hard to call. Trimming shortened V by 0 bases and J by 9 bases, and 7 bases separated the two germline ends. Germline CDR1 is KGHPV and CDR2 is FQNQEV (reference sequence). The CDR3 has 12 residues. The CDR3 bases that were read are TGTGCCAGCAGTCTGTCGTCTGAAACCTTGTAC. It translates to CASSLSSETLY. The whole CDR3 reads CASSLSSETLYF.

Concerning this clone itself: The germline and genes are mouse ones. The read ends 1 residue before the CDR3 terminus; that terminus is restored from the germline J gene. The rearrangement links TRBV26 to TRBJ1-1; 7 nucleotides align to TRBD1. Per germline, CDR1 KGHPV and CDR2 FQNQEV (reference sequence). The length of the CDR3 is 15 residues. Trimming cost V 3 bases and J 0 bases; bases outside gene matches: 4. The CDR3 reads CASSLPGTANTEVFF. Incomplete CDR3 DNA: TGTGCCAGCAGTCTACCCGGGACAGCAAACACAGAAGTCTTC.

About this clone itself: These gene names are mouse names. With the read ending 1 residue before the CDR3 end, the germline J gene is used to fill in that end. The rearrangement uses TRBV2 and TRBJ2-5; D remains ambiguous. There are 14 residues in the CDR3. CDR1 is LGHNA and CDR2 is YSYQKL in the germline V gene. The V gene lost 3 bases and the J gene lost 0 bases, with 7 bases spanning the gap. CDR3 DNA (partial): TGTGCCAGCAGCCAGACTTTTAACCAAGACACCCAGTAC. The encoded protein is CASSQTFNQDTQY. The complete CDR3 sequence is CASSQTFNQDTQYF.

A note on this clone: The gene names given are mouse names. Sequencing ends 1 residue short of the CDR3 end; the germline J gene provides the rest. The chain recombines TRBV15 with TRBJ2-1; 10 nucleotides line up with TRBD2. Germline CDR1 SGHND, CDR2 FRSKSL. The V gene end was trimmed by 4 bases and the J gene end by 4 bases; junction bases not matched to a gene: 4. The CDR3 has 15 amino acids. CDR3 sequence: CASSYQTGGYAEQFF. The CDR3 bases that were read are TGTGCCAGCAGTTACCAGACTGGGGGGTATGCTGAGCAGTTC.

As concerns this clone: Genes here carry mouse names. The read stops 1 residue short of the end of the CDR3; the missing end is completed from the germline J gene. The chain has TRBV26 and TRBJ2-4, with D unclear. The CDR3 contains 13 residues. Trimming stripped 0 bases from V and 1 base from J, with 2 bases between. Germline CDR1 and CDR2: KGHPV and FQNQEV (reference sequence). The sequenced CDR3 bases are TGTGCCAGCAGTCTGTCCGGTCAAAACACCTTGTAC. Protein sequence: CASSLSGQNTLY. The complete CDR3 reads CASSLSGQNTLYF.

This clone occurred a few times. Gene names are mouse gene names. From the germline J gene comes the end of the CDR3, since the read stops 1 residue before it. Other DNA sequences in this sample translate to the same CDR3. The chain recombines TRBV26 with TRBJ2-4; no clear D gene. CDR1 is KGHPV and CDR2 is FQNQEV in the germline V gene (reference sequence). This CDR3 spans 13 amino acids. V lost 2 bases and J 0 bases, leaving 3 bases between the germline ends. CDR3 DNA, as far as it was read: TGTGCCAGCAGTCTGACAAGTCAAAACACCTTGTAC. Its translation: CASSLTSQNTLY. The CDR3 in its entirety is CASSLTSQNTLYF.

This clone came up a few times. The genes are named according to mouse. Read coverage stops 1 residue before the CDR3 terminus; the germline J gene supplies the remainder. Other DNA sequences from this sample encode an identical CDR3 as well. This chain links TRBV3 with TRBJ2-2; no definite D call. The CDR3 sequence is 14 residues long. Trimming took off 3 bases at V and 1 base at J, with 6 bases between the two ends. In germline, CDR1 is SNHLY, CDR2 FYNGKV (reference sequence). The CDR3 spells CASSLRENTGQLYF. The CDR3 DNA, read in part, is TGTGCCAGCAGCTTGCGGGAAAACACCGGGCAGCTCTAC.

This clone showed up just a few times. Genes and germline come from the mouse. CDR3 DNA (partial): TGTGCCAGCAGCCAAGAGAGGAGCGAAAGATTATTT. It encodes CASSQERSERLF. The entire CDR3 sequence reads CASSQERSERLFF. The chain is built from TRBV2 and TRBJ1-4; D ambiguous. The missing CDR3 end, 1 residue past where the read stops, is filled in from the germline J gene. CDR3 length: 13 amino acids. Germline CDR1 is LGHNA and CDR2 is YSYQKL. V lost 0 bases to trimming and J lost 7 bases, with 6 bases between them.

This clone was observed a few times. These gene names are mouse names. The CDR3 extends 1 residue past the end of the read, so its final part is completed from the germline J gene. The rearrangement joins TRBV26 to TRBJ1-6; D remains unclear. TRBJ1-6 is an ORF; its function is uncertain. The CDR3 runs to 15 residues. V dropped 4 bases and J dropped 0 bases, with 7 bases sitting between them. Per the germline V gene, CDR1 is KGHPV and CDR2 is FQNQEV (reference sequence). The CDR3 loop reads CASSPVNSYNSPLYF. CDR3 DNA, as far as it was read: TGTGCCAGCAGTCCGGTGAATTCCTATAATTCGCCCCTCTAC.

Remarks on this clone: The gene names given are mouse names. The read stops 1 residue short of the end of the CDR3; the missing end is completed from the germline J gene. V usage is TRBV31 and J usage is TRBJ2-4; 11 positions match TRBD2. Germline V gives CDR1 GKSSPN, CDR2 SITVG. CDR3 length equals 16 residues. V was pared by 0 bases and J by 1 base, with 3 bases of the junction left unmatched. CDR3 bases read: TGTGCCTGGAGTCTTGGACTGGGGGGAGGTCAAAACACCTTGTAC. It yields the protein CAWSLGLGGGQNTLY. The full CDR3 reads CAWSLGLGGGQNTLYF.

With regard to this clone: These gene names are mouse names. The CDR3 goes on 1 residue after the read ends, and that part is filled in from the germline J gene. The rearrangement uses TRBV26 and TRBJ2-3, with no clear D. The CDR3 totals 12 residues. Germline CDR1 and CDR2: KGHPV and FQNQEV (reference sequence). The V end was cut by 6 bases, the J end by 2 bases, with 6 bases between. The DNA read from the CDR3 is TGTGCCAGCAGGACATTTGCAGAAACGCTGTAT. Translated, it gives CASRTFAETLY. The full CDR3 reads CASRTFAETLYF.

Worth noting for this clone: Gene and germline names: mouse. Other DNA sequences in this specimen translate into the identical CDR3. CDR3 amino acids: CASSLSTSQNTLYF. The CDR3 DNA, read in part, is TGTGCCAGCAGTCTGTCCACCAGTCAAAACACCTTGTAC. The chain carries TRBV26 and TRBJ2-4; no clear D gene. Read coverage stops 1 residue before the CDR3 terminus; the germline J gene supplies the remainder. The length of the CDR3 is 14 residues. The ends were cut back, 0 bases at V and 0 bases at J, with 4 bases in the middle. CDR1 and CDR2 (germline): KGHPV, FQNQEV (reference sequence).

As for this clone: Mouse gene names apply. The CDR3 extends 1 residue past the end of the read, so its final part is completed from the germline J gene. The chain couples TRBV16 to TRBJ2-5, with D uncertain. Germline assignment: CDR1 SGHSA and CDR2 FRNQAP. V gave up 5 bases and J gave up 0 bases, with 9 bases separating them. This CDR3 has 14 amino acids. The part of the CDR3 DNA that was read is TGTGCAAGCAGCGTGAGGTTTAACCAAGACACCCAGTAC. As protein: CASSVRFNQDTQY. The whole CDR3 region reads CASSVRFNQDTQYF.

In the case of this clone: The germline and genes are mouse ones. The read terminates 1 residue ahead of where the CDR3 ends, so the germline J gene completes it. The gene calls are TRBV23 and TRBJ1-4; the DNA was not used to check the table's D call, TRBD1. CDR1 is KGHTA, CDR2 FQNQQP, per germline. The CDR3 consists of 13 residues. The CDR3 reads CSSSQQGGERLFF. The CDR3 DNA, read in part, is TGCTCCAGCAGTCAACAGGGAGGCGAAAGATTATTT. The entire variable domain, with the rest obtained from reference TRBV23 and TRBJ1-4, is as follows: DAAVTQKPRYLIKMKGQEAEMKCIPEKGHTAVFWYQQKQSKELKFLIYFQNQQPLDQIDMVKERFSAVCPSSSLCSLGIRTCEAEDSALYLCSSSQQGGERLFFGHGTKLSVL.

This clone was seen a handful of times. The gene symbols are mouse symbols. The missing CDR3 end, 1 residue past where the read stops, is filled in from the germline J gene. The chain links TRBV26 to TRBJ2-5; D may be TRBD2 (6 bases). Germline-derived CDR1 and CDR2 are KGHPV and FQNQEV (reference sequence). The CDR3 is made up of 13 amino acids. Trimming took off 4 bases at V and 2 bases at J, with 7 bases between the two ends. CDR3 bases read: TGTGCCAGCAGTCCGGGACTCCAAGACACCCAGTAC. Protein sequence: CASSPGLQDTQY. The whole CDR3 sequence reads CASSPGLQDTQYF. Complete variable domain (other parts from reference TRBV26 and TRBJ2-5): NSKVIQTPRYLVKGQGQKAKMRCIPEKGHPVVFWYQQNKNNEFKFLINFQNQEVLQQIDMTEKRFSAECPSNSPCSLEIQSSEAGDSALYLCASSPGLQDTQYFGPGTRLLVL.

In the case of this clone: Gene names are the mouse ones. Read sequence stops 1 residue before the CDR3 end, and the germline J gene provides the missing end. The chain joins TRBV3 to TRBJ1-3; 9 nucleotides line up with TRBD1. The germline V gene has CDR1 SNHLY and CDR2 FYNGKV (reference sequence). Trimming at V came to 4 bases and at J to 1 base, leaving 2 bases not matched to a gene. This CDR3 contains 15 residues. CDR3 DNA, as far as it was read: TGTGCCAGCAGCTCTACAGGGGGCTCTGGAAATACGCTCTAT. It encodes CASSSTGGSGNTLY. The whole CDR3 protein is CASSSTGGSGNTLYF.

Worth noting for this clone: Gene names and germline match the mouse. The read terminates 1 residue before the CDR3 end, so the remaining end is supplied by the germline J gene. The chain joins TRBV4 to TRBJ1-4; no clear D gene. Germline CDR1 reads LGHDT; CDR2 reads YNNKQL (reference sequence). V was shortened by 6 bases and J by 5 bases, with 1 base between the two germline ends. This CDR3 contains 10 residues. The sequenced part of the CDR3 DNA is TGTGCCAGCAGAAACGAAAGATTATTT. It is translated as CASRNERLF. The whole CDR3 protein reads CASRNERLFF. The entire variable domain, with the rest obtained from reference TRBV4 and TRBJ1-4, is as follows: ETAVFQTPNYHVTQVGNEVSFNCKQTLGHDTMYWYKQDSKKLLKIMFSYNNKQLIVNETVPRRFSPQSSDKAHLNLRIKSVEPEDSAVYLCASRNERLFFGHGTKLSVL.

As to this clone: Gene names and germline refer to mouse. The read gets to within 1 residue of the CDR3 end, and the germline J gene fills in the rest. The chain employs TRBV29 and TRBJ1-2; tentative D call: TRBD1 (6 bases). V lost 5 bases and J lost 2, with 12 bases in between. The CDR3 totals 14 residues. Germline CDR1 reads MSHET; CDR2 reads SYDVDS. Incomplete CDR3 DNA: TGTGCTAGCAGTAATAGGGGGGGGAACTCCGACTACACC. Residues: CASSNRGGNSDYT. The full-length CDR3 reads as CASSNRGGNSDYTF.

Comment on this clone: Gene names are the mouse ones. The read finishes 1 residue shy of the CDR3 end, and the germline J gene is used to complete it. The chain uses TRBV3 and TRBJ2-4; D possibly corresponds to TRBD1 (6 bases). V dropped 5 bases and J dropped 0 bases, with 9 bases sitting between them. Germline V lookup: CDR1 SNHLY, CDR2 FYNGKV (reference sequence). The CDR3 is 14 amino acids. The sequenced part of the CDR3 DNA is TGTGCCAGCAGCGAACAGGGTAGTCAAAACACCTTGTAC. Translated: CASSEQGSQNTLY. The entire CDR3 is CASSEQGSQNTLYF.

On this clone: Mouse names are used for the genes. Coverage ceases 1 residue before the CDR3 finishes, and the germline J gene fills in the end. The V call is TRBV13-3, the J call TRBJ2-4; TRBD1 might be the D (6 bases). With 3 bases removed from V and 5 bases from J, the gap between germline ends came to 13 bases. The CDR3 is 14 amino acids. CDR1 and CDR2 from the germline V gene are NNHDY and SYVADS. CDR3: CASSVRDKLNTLYF. The part of the CDR3 DNA that was read is TGTGCCAGCAGTGTCCGGGACAAACTAAACACCTTGTAC.

A remark on this clone: Gene labels here are mouse ones. The CDR3 end falls 1 residue outside the read, so it is completed with the germline J gene. V gene TRBV31 combines with J gene TRBJ1-1; D may be TRBD1 (5 bases). In germline, CDR1 is GKSSPN, CDR2 SITVG. The CDR3 is 13 residues long. Trimming removed 0 bases at V and 5 bases at J, with 10 bases between. CDR3 DNA (partial): TGTGCCTGGAGTCTACAGGCGGATACAGAAGTCTTC. Protein product: CAWSLQADTEVF. The complete CDR3 reads CAWSLQADTEVFF.

Regarding this clone: Mouse gene names apply. Partial CDR3 DNA: TGTGCCAGCAGTGATGGGGGGAGCTCCTATGAACAGTAC. Protein: CASSDGGSSYEQY. The full CDR3 reads CASSDGGSSYEQYF. This chain uses TRBV13-3 with TRBJ2-7; D may correspond to TRBD1 or TRBD2 (5 bases each). The sequenced fragment ends 1 residue before the CDR3 boundary, so the rest is inferred from the germline J gene. The CDR3 sequence is 14 residues long. Trimming took off 0 bases at V and 0 bases at J, with 7 bases between the two ends. CDR1 and CDR2 from the germline V gene are NNHDY and SYVADS.

About this clone: One end of the junction does not line up with germline, which may come from a read error. Gene names denote mouse genes. The read comes to an end 1 residue before the CDR3 does, leaving the germline J gene to fill in the end. The chain carries TRBV13-3 and TRBJ2-7; D gene uncertain. This CDR3 is 11 amino acids long. The germline V gene encodes CDR1 NNHDY and CDR2 SYVADS. The sequenced CDR3 bases are TGTGCCGGCAGTGTCTCCTATGAACAGTAC. Translating it yields CAGSVSYEQY. The full CDR3 sequence reads CAGSVSYEQYF.

About this clone: Mouse names are used for the genes. The missing CDR3 end, 1 residue past where the read stops, is filled in from the germline J gene. The chain links TRBV3 to TRBJ1-1; TRBD1 aligns across 7 bases. The germline gives CDR1 SNHLY, CDR2 FYNGKV (reference sequence). This CDR3 spans 15 amino acids. Unmatched junction bases numbered 6, after V lost 2 bases and J lost 3 bases. Incomplete CDR3 DNA: TGTGCCAGCAGCTTATTAGCAGGGGGGTACACAGAAGTCTTC. Translating it yields CASSLLAGGYTEVF. The full CDR3 reads CASSLLAGGYTEVFF.

Concerning this clone: These gene names are mouse names. The read finishes 1 residue shy of the CDR3 end, and the germline J gene is used to complete it. The rearrangement uses TRBV15 and TRBJ2-2; D gene ambiguous. CDR3 length equals 14 residues. The V gene's germline CDR1 is SGHND and CDR2 FRSKSL. The V and J ends lost 1 base and 0 bases respectively, with 3 bases between them. CDR3 DNA, as far as it was read: TGTGCCAGCAGTTTAGGGGCAAACACCGGGCAGCTCTAC. It encodes CASSLGANTGQLY. In full, the CDR3 reads CASSLGANTGQLYF.

Comment on this clone: Mouse germline and gene names are used. Sequencing ends 1 residue short of the CDR3 end; the germline J gene provides the rest. The chain is built from TRBV24 and TRBJ1-6; 8 nucleotides align to TRBD1. TRBJ1-6 is annotated as an ORF whose role is uncertain. The length of the CDR3 is 16 residues. The junction had 8 bases not matched to a gene; V was cut back by 4 bases and J by 6 bases. The V gene's germline CDR1 is KGHTA and CDR2 FRNEEI. This CDR3 reads CASSRRAGGCNSPLYF. The covered CDR3 bases are TGTGCCAGCAGTCGTCGGGCAGGGGGCTGTAATTCGCCCCTCTAC.